This T cell receptor beta chain was documented in a study of T-cell memory formation after mild COVID-19. Study-wide context: Largely donor-specific TCR clusters were found. General observations from the study: Pre-infection memory carried some responding clones, suggesting that cross-reactive memory joined. There was a balanced CD4/CD8 profile in clones contracting day 15 to 85, and later expanders leaned CD4+.

Sample barcodes and UMIs were carried by the TCR alpha and TCR beta cDNA libraries that 5'RACE generated with constant-segment primers. TCRdb reanalysed the 5' RACE reads using MiXCR and keeps one entry per CDR3 protein. Of a few hundred thousand distinct CDR3 sequences in the sample, under 30% are singletons; the top ten hold roughly an eighth. V lost 5 bases and J lost 6, with 4 bases in between. This CDR3 has 11 residues. For this clonotype: Its antigen is not known.

The V gene is TRBV12-3 or TRBV12-4, the J gene TRBJ2-2; D not certain. The TCR originated in an adult woman who had mild COVID-19 (a few samples of this study predate the infection). Cell type and time point are not known. The specimen was PBMCs or a T cell subset sorted from them (not recorded which). DNA of the CDR3: TGTGCCAGCAGTCTACCCGGGGAGCTGTTTTTT. Protein sequence: CASSLPGELFF.